This is a list of T cell receptor beta chains from one sample in a study of CD8 T cells in ankylosing spondylitis. TCRdb called the 5' RACE reads again in MiXCR, with one record for every CDR3 protein. The sample holds approximately 350,000 distinct CDR3 sequences, 14% to 15% seen once. The sequencing sample was made of blood, either unsorted or a sorted T cell fraction (not recorded which). These receptors all stem from a male donor with ankylosing spondylitis or in good health (not recorded which). CDR3s include the opening cysteine and the closing phenylalanine or tryptophan. The order of the fields is V gene, D gene, J gene, clone size, CDR3 protein, CDR3 DNA. The D gene is left open where the match is weak. The listing skips clone size in some rows; elsewhere it reads once, few, many or a size class.

>TRBV9|TRBD1|TRBJ2-7|NA
CASSPDRGLWDEQYF
TGTGCCAGCAGCCCCGACAGGGGGCTATGGGACGAGCAGTACTTC
>TRBV5-1|NA|TRBJ1-1|NA
CASSLEDTEAFF
TGCGCCAGCAGCTTGGAAGACACTGAAGCTTTCTTT
>TRBV5-1|TRBD2|TRBJ2-7|few
CASSPGGTPSSYEQYF
TGCGCCAGCAGCCCGGGAGGCACCCCGAGCTCCTACGAGCAGTACTTC
>TRBV20-1|NA|TRBJ1-4|few
CSASTIRDGKLFF
TGCAGTGCTAGCACAATCAGGGATGGAAAACTGTTTTTT
>TRBV20-1|NA|TRBJ1-2|NA
CSAMLRNYGYTF
TGCAGTGCTATGCTACGGAACTATGGCTACACCTTC
>TRBV3-1|TRBD2|TRBJ2-2|many
CASSQDWGSGRGNTGELFF
TGTGCCAGCAGCCAAGATTGGGGTAGCGGGAGAGGCAACACCGGGGAGCTGTTTTTT
>TRBV12-3/TRBV12-4|NA|TRBJ1-1|NA
CASRRDMNTEAFF
TGTGCCAGCAGAAGGGATATGAACACTGAAGCTTTCTTT
>TRBV20-1|NA|TRBJ2-1|few
CSVLRDAYNEQFF
TGCAGTGTACTAAGGGACGCCTACAATGAGCAGTTCTTC
>TRBV5-1|NA|TRBJ2-6|few
CASSHPLLSGANVLTF
TGCGCCAGCAGCCACCCACTCCTCTCTGGGGCCAACGTCCTGACTTTC
>TRBV20-1|TRBD2|TRBJ2-3|NA
CSARLAGEGDTQYF
TGCAGTGCTAGACTAGCGGGGGAGGGGGATACGCAGTATTTT
>TRBV6-1|TRBD1|TRBJ1-4|few
CASSLRRGRNEKLFF
TGTGCCAGCAGCTTGCGGAGGGGGCGTAATGAAAAACTGTTTTTT
>TRBV6-1|NA|TRBJ1-5|NA
CASGDSLGGGSNQPQHF
TGTGCCAGCGGTGACAGTCTAGGGGGTGGTAGCAATCAGCCCCAGCATTTT
>TRBV20-1|NA|TRBJ2-1|few
CSASRTRNEQFF
TGCAGTGCTTCCCGGACTCGAAATGAGCAGTTCTTC
>TRBV5-1|NA|TRBJ2-1|NA
CASSFPQERNEQFF
TGCGCCAGCAGCTTCCCACAGGAGAGGAATGAGCAGTTCTTC
>TRBV12-3/TRBV12-4|TRBD1|TRBJ1-1|many
CASSSGTGTRRTEAFF
TGTGCCAGCAGTTCCGGGACAGGGACCCGTCGGACTGAAGCTTTCTTT
>TRBV12-3/TRBV12-4|NA|TRBJ1-1|NA
CASSPRWGWNTEAFF
TGTGCCAGCAGTCCGAGGTGGGGGTGGAACACTGAAGCTTTCTTT
>TRBV20-1|NA|TRBJ1-4|NA
CGVPGVGEKLFF
TGCGGAGTCCCAGGGGTTGGGGAAAAACTGTTTTTT